Sequencing of this T cell receptor beta chain was carried out in a study of blood T cells in healthy people across ages (dated by TCRdb to the mid-2010s). Broadly, across the study: Template switching captured roughly one uniquely barcoded TCR beta cDNA molecule per two T cells in model experiments. Using the same blood draw, the study looked at two additional independent replicas of 1 million unique cDNA reads for two donors, one aged 18 to 30 and the other aged 80 or older. The study measured age-related changes in TCR beta repertoire diversity using deep sequencing normalized with unique cDNA molecular identifiers. To avoid experimental bias, donors of different ages were distributed randomly across sequencing lanes. Four age groups were formed from the donors: young (average approximately 15 years), middle-aged (around 39), aged (around 62) and long-lived (less than 85).

The investigation overall reported the following: Because the CMV infection status of the donors was unknown, age-related changes in expanded clonotypes may potentially have been confounded. Observed TCR beta diversity per million T cells fell roughly linearly with age, and a significant reduction was already apparent by age around 40. Since profiling was done on bulk unsorted PBMCs, naive and antigen-experienced compartments could not be conclusively compared. Estimates of total diversity based on one million sequenced T cells were regarded as lower bounds and as underestimates. Compared with the aged group, the long-lived group had more naive CD4+ T cells, fewer expanded clones and increased TCR diversity, a pattern suggesting age selection. There was a strong correlation between observed TCR beta diversity and the percentage of naive T cells measured by flow cytometry.

The donors were 40 or so Caucasian individuals from Russia, aged roughly 6 to 100 years, who were systemically healthy. Each donor gave 9 to 10 milliliters of peripheral blood, collected into EDTA-treated Vacutainer tubes. PBMCs were isolated by Ficoll-Paque density-gradient centrifugation, with at least 7 million obtained per sample. Trizol reagent was used to extract total RNA from PBMCs, with at least 5.5 micrograms per sample. Naive CD45RAhigh/CD27high T cell percentages were measured by flow cytometry on a PBMC aliquot from every donor. For CDR1 and CDR2, the germline V gene lists SGHDN and FVKESK. Relative to germline, V is 4 bases shorter and J is 8 bases shorter, with 11 bases between their ends. The CDR3 goes from the cysteine to the phenylalanine over 13 residues. The only DNA kept is the CDR3, 39 bases in frame from the first base. The protocol used for the library was 5' RACE. For sequencing, an Illumina HiSeq 2500 was employed. A second PCR of about 6 to 11 cycles was performed with a sample-barcoded 5' primer and a J-beta primer mix. Each TCR beta cDNA molecule received a unique molecular identifier from a template-switch 5' adaptor carrying 12 random nucleotides. At least 2.5 million CDR3-containing paired-end reads were obtained from each sample. First-strand cDNA synthesis was performed from all RNA using the Mint cDNA synthesis kit, with priming by a TRBC-specific oligonucleotide. All cDNA was treated with uracil-DNA glycosylase and then went through a first 18-cycle PCR with the universal primers M1SS and BC2_uni_R. Per the authors' processing: Each sample was normalized by randomly selecting 1 million high-quality reads, each carrying a distinct molecular identifier. Instead of being binned into consensus sequences, reads with shared molecular identifiers were discarded. MiTCR, with a Q25 quality threshold and the strictest error-elimination algorithm, was used for CDR3 identification, clonotype clustering and error correction. A nonparametric unseen species model using Euler transformation provided a lower-bound estimate of total TCR beta diversity. TCRdb itself trimmed the public reads at Q25 with fastp, ran MiXCR and retained productive beta chains. Identical CDR3 proteins give one entry, which carries the most common genes and DNA. TCRdb, rather than the study authors, made the V and J calls. The table for this sample lists about 760,000 distinct CDR3 sequences; more than 50% of them were counted only once. The ten largest clones take up 20% to 30% of the sample.

To note about this clonotype: The target of this receptor is not known. Base qualities are missing; no much larger clone stands one base away.

This sequence was found in a man in his forties or fifties in good health. Source material: blood. The chain is made from TRBV14 and TRBJ1-4, with the D gene uncertain. The CDR3 reads CASSLLQWEKLFF. The base sequence is TGTGCCAGCAGCCTCCTCCAATGGGAAAAACTGTTTTTT.